The T cell receptor beta chain under discussion was sequenced for a study of graft-versus-host responses after intestinal transplantation. Sequencing was performed with immunoSEQ multiplex PCR; in TCRdb, only in-frame clones are kept and a portion is missing. Of 65,000 to 90,000 clones in the sample, approximately 90% were seen once. CDR3 length: 15 amino acids. Germline V gene data show CDR1 as LNHDA and CDR2 as SQIVND (reference sequence). Trimming pared 5 bases from V and 6 bases from J, leaving 17 bases between. Worth noting for this clone: Its cognate antigen is unknown.

The receptor comes from a human donor who was the organ donor for an intestinal transplant. Sequenced here: unstimulated CD8+ T cells sorted from spleen or lymph node cells, sampled before transplant. The rearrangement links TRBV19 to TRBJ1-5; no clear D. The CDR3 reads CASSPRHGVGQPQHF. The CDR3 DNA reads as TGTGCCAGTAGTCCCCGACATGGGGTAGGTCAGCCCCAGCATTTT.